This T cell receptor beta chain was profiled in a study of read filtering for tumor transcriptome and immune sequencing. Looking at the study overall: Roughly 8 patients were R-ISS I, more than 15 were R-ISS II, 6 or 7 were R-ISS III. Study-wide results and caveats: In IR-seq, single-read clonotypes were about 81.9% of clonotypes but 3.5% to 4% of reads.

The CDR3 covers 14 residues. Trimming removed 3 bases from V and 4 bases from J, with 12 bases in between. A remark on this clonotype: Its antigen is as yet unknown. A read error is possible here, since a much larger clone lies one base away. It is likely a read error, because the conserved phenylalanine at the end of the CDR3 is missing.

Sampling of bone marrow took place during active disease in every patient. This library used 300 to 450 ng RNA and molecular barcoded adaptors spanning alpha/delta and beta/gamma chains. TCRdb called the reads again in MiXCR, with one record for every CDR3 protein. The sample gives some 120,000 distinct CDR3 sequences, 10% to 15% of which show up once; approximately 10% is in the top ten. Sequenced material: a population of CD138-negative cells sorted from bone marrow. The J gene is TRBJ2-5, the V gene TRBV12-3 or TRBV12-4, with a tentative D call TRBD2 (5 bases). The source of this sequence is a donor aged 40 or older with multiple myeloma. The CDR3 sequence is CASSLFEGGETQYL. The DNA for the CDR3 is TGTGCCAGCAGTTTGTTTGAGGGCGGAGAGACCCAGTACCTC.